This T cell receptor beta chain comes out of a study of Tregs in tolerant kidney transplant recipients (dated by TCRdb to between 2018 and 2021). Regarding the complete study: The transplants used related donors along with nonmyeloablative bone marrow transplantation, and in the human trials mixed chimerism was transient. The study applied TCRbeta sequencing to find donor-specific regulatory T cells before combined kidney and bone marrow transplantation and then followed those same cells after transplant.

The full study reports these points: Donor-specific Treg expansion was found to exceed global Treg expansion in tolerant patients, suggesting antigen-driven rather than nonspecific expansion. The study was limited by small patient numbers, and the findings need validation in larger populations and under other immunosuppression protocols. For some patients the PCR primers changed over time, which made it impossible to compare the samples from those patients at the nucleotide level. Expanding Tregs with activated donor B cells appeared to identify the most biologically relevant and donor-specific TCRbeta repertoire. Biological reproducibility was not examined directly, but technical replication error appeared to be minimal.

Genomic DNA was extracted from sorted cells with the QIAGEN DNeasy Blood and Tissue Kit for TCRbeta CDR3 sequencing. High-throughput TCRbeta CDR3 sequencing was carried out commercially through immunoSEQ, with PCR amplification with bias correction and internal controls included. In the authors' own workflow: A unique productive TCRbeta sequence was defined by the CDR3 nucleotide sequence when primers matched, and otherwise by the CDR3 amino acid sequence together with the Vbeta and Jbeta genes. As a correction for sorting error, sequences shared between sorted populations at a frequency ratio of 2:1 or less were discarded, and the remaining shared sequences were assigned to the higher population. A sequence was defined as donor-reactive if the sequence was expanded at least 5-fold in CFSE-low cells compared with unstimulated cells and had a frequency of at least 0.01% in CFSE-low cells. Jensen-Shannon divergence calculated on the top 100 TCRbeta sequences ranked by frequency was used to measure repertoire divergence. For samples with multiple sequencing runs, sorting error was corrected separately for each run before the runs were pooled. The table was pulled from immuneACCESS by TCRdb, which kept in-frame rearrangements only. Such tables lose some clones; where checked, under half of the loss comes from unresolved V genes, and the rest has no known cause. V, J and clone size derive from that table, while D and trimming were established from the DNA sequence. In all, the sample holds some 71,000 clones, and 85% to 90% of those were seen once. The ten top clones hold approximately 0.4% of the sample.

The time point label corresponds to: blood sample drawn before combined kidney and bone marrow transplant. Thawed PBMCs were FACS-sorted into unstimulated Tregs (CD4+CD25+CD127-), CD4+ non-Tregs (CD4+CD25-), CD4 cells and CD8 cells. Patients were several combined kidney and bone marrow transplant recipients from the ITN036ST trial, and only these trial subjects had samples available. Healthy control blood was processed by Ficoll density gradient to PBMCs and cryopreserved; patient PBMCs were collected before and after transplant. Concerning this clone: What this receptor recognizes is not known. No qualities accompany the bases; no much larger clone lies one base away.

The sequences come from CD4+ T cells from blood, collected before the transplant. The receptor was derived from a human donor who received a combined kidney and bone marrow transplant.

The CDR3 reads CASSESGDREAGELFF. The nucleotides are TGTGCCAGCAGTGAATCCGGTGACAGGGAGGCCGGGGAGCTGTTTTTT. The chain is made from TRBV25-1 and TRBJ2-2; TRBD1 could be the D gene, as 7 bases match. V sheds 1 base and J sheds 6 bases, leaving 15 bases between their ends. The CDR3 runs 16 residues from the cysteine to the phenylalanine. Only CDR3 DNA remains: 48 bases, in frame from the first base. Looking up the germline V gene yields CDR1 MGHDK and CDR2 SYGVNS.